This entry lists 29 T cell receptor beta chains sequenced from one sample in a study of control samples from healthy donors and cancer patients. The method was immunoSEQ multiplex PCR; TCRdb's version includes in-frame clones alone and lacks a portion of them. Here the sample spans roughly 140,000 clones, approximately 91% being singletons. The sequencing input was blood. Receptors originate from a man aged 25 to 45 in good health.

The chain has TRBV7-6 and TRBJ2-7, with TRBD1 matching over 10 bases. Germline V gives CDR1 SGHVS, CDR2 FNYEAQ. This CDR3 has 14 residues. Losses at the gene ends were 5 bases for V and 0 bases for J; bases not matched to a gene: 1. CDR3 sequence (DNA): TGTGCCAGCAGCCGGGACAGGGGCTCCTACGAGCAGTACTTC. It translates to CASSRDRGSYEQYF.

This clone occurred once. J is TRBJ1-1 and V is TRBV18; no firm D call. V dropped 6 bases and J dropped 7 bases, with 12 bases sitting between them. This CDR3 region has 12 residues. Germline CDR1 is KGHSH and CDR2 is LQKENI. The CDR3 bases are TGTGCCAGCTCGACCGGGTTGGGTGAAGCTTTCTTT. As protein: CASSTGLGEAFF.

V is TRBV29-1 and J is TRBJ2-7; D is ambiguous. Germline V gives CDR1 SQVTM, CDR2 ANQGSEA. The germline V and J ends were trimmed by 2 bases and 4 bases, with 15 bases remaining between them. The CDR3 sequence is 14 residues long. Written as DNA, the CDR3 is TGCAGCGTTGAAATAGTTGGGGAATCGTACGAGCAGTACTTC. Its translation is CSVEIVGESYEQYF.

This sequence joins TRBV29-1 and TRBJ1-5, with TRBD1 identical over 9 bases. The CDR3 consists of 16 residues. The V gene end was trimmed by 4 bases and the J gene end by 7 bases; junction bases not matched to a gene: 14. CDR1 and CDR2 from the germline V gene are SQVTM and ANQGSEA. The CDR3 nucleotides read TGCAGCGTTGTCAATGCTCAGGACAGGGGAGAACAGCCCCAGCATTTT. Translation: CSVVNAQDRGEQPQHF.

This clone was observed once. The CDR3 nucleotides are TGTGCCAGCAGTGGGGACAGGGTAAAGTCAGATACGCAGTATTTT. It encodes CASSGDRVKSDTQYF. The chain carries TRBV2 and TRBJ2-3; 9 bases fit TRBD1. The CDR3 loop spans 15 amino acids. Germline CDR1 is SNHLY and CDR2 is FYNNEI. Germline trimming cut 4 bases from V and 4 bases from J; bases unmatched to any gene: 6.

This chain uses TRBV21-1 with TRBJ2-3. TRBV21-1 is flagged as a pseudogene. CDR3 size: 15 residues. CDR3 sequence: CASPKGGASTDTQYF. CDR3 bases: TGTGCCAGCCCCAAAGGGGGGGCTAGCACAGATACGCAGTATTTT.

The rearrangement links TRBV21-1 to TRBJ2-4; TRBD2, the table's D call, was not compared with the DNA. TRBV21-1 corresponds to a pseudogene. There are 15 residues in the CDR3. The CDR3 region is CASSLLPLAKNIQYF. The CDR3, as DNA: TGTGCCAGCAGCTTGCTACCTCTAGCCAAAAACATTCAGTACTTC.

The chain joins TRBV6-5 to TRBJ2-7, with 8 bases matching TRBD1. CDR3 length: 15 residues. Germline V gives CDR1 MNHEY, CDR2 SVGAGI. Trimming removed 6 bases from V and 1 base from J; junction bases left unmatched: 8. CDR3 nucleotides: TGTGCCAGCAGCAACGGACAGGGACCTTCCTACGAGCAGTACTTC. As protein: CASSNGQGPSYEQYF.

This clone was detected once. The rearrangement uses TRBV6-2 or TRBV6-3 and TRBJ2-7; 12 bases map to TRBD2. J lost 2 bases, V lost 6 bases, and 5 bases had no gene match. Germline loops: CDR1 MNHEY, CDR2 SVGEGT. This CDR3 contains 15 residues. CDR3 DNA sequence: TGTGCCAGCAGCCGTCGACTAGCGGGGGCCTACGAGCAGTACTTC. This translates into CASSRRLAGAYEQYF.

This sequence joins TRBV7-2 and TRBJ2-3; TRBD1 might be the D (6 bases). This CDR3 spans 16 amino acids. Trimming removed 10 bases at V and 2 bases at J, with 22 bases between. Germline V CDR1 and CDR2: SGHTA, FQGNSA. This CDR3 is CAIQLGASSYTDTQYF. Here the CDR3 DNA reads TGTGCCATTCAACTGGGGGCTAGCTCATACACAGATACGCAGTATTTT.

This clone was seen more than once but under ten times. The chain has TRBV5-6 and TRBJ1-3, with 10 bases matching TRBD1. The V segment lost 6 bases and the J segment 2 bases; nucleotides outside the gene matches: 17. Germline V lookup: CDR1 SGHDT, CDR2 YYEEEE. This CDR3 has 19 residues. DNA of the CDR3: TGTGCCAGCATCCGGAACTTTGGACAGGGGGAGTTGGCTGGAAACACCATATATTTT. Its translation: CASIRNFGQGELAGNTIYF.

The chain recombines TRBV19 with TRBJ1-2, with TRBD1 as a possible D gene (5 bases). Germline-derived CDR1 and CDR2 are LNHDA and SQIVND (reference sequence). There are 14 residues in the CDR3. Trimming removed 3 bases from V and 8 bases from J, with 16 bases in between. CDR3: CASSMGRASIGYTF. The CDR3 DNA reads TGTGCCAGTAGTATGGGACGGGCCAGCATAGGCTACACCTTC.

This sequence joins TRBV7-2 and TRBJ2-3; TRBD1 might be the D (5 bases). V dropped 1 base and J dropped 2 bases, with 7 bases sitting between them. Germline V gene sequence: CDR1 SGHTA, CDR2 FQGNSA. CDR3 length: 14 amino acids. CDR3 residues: CASSLGTNTDTQYF. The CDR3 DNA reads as TGTGCCAGCAGCTTAGGGACAAACACAGATACGCAGTATTTT.

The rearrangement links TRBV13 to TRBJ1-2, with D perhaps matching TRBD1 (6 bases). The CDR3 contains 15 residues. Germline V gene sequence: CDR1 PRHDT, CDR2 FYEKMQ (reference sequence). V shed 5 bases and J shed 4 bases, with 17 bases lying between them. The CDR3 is CASSTWTAGGYGYTF. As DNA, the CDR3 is TGTGCCAGCAGCACTTGGACAGCGGGGGGCTATGGCTACACCTTC. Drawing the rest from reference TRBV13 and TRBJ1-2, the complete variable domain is AAGVIQSPRHLIKEKRETATLKCYPIPRHDTVYWYQQGPGQDPQFLISFYEKMQSDKGSIPDRFSAQQFSDYHSELNMSSLELGDSALYFCASSTWTAGGYGYTFGSGTRLTVV.

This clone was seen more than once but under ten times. CDR3 protein: CASSRTSGRPNTGELFF. As DNA, the CDR3 is TGTGCCAGCAGCAGGACTAGCGGGAGACCGAACACCGGGGAGCTGTTTTTT. This chain joins TRBV3-1 (or the pseudogene TRBV3-2) and TRBJ2-2, with 13 bases aligning to TRBD2. The germline V gene has CDR1 LGHDT and CDR2 YNNKEL (reference sequence). The CDR3 contains 17 residues. With 5 bases clipped from V and 0 bases from J, the junction kept 3 bases outside the gene matches.

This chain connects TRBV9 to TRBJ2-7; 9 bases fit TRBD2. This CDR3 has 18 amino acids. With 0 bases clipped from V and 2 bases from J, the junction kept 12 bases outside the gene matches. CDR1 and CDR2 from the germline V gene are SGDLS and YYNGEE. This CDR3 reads CASSVGPSGVFSTYEQYF. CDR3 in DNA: TGTGCCAGCAGCGTAGGCCCTAGCGGGGTGTTCTCAACCTACGAGCAGTACTTC.

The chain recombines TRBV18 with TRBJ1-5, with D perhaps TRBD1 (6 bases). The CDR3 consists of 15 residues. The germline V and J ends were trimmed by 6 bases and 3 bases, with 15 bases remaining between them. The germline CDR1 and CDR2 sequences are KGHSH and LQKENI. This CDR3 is CASSPQGLSNQPQHF. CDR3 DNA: TGTGCCAGCTCTCCCCAGGGGCTATCCAATCAGCCCCAGCATTTT.

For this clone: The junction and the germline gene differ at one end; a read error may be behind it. The CDR3 sequence: CAGSVGTTYEQYF. The CDR3 coding sequence is TGTGCCGGCAGCGTAGGGACAACCTACGAGCAGTACTTC. V is TRBV9 and J is TRBJ2-7; D perhaps matches TRBD1 (6 bases). The CDR3 spans 13 residues. The germline CDR1 and CDR2 sequences are SGDLS and YYNGEE.

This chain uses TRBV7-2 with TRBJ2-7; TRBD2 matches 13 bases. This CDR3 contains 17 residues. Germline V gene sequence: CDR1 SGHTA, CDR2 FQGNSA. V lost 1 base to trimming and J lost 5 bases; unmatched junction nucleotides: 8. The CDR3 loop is CASSLEGLGLAGNEQYF. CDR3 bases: TGTGCCAGCAGCTTAGAGGGATTGGGACTAGCGGGGAACGAGCAGTACTTC.

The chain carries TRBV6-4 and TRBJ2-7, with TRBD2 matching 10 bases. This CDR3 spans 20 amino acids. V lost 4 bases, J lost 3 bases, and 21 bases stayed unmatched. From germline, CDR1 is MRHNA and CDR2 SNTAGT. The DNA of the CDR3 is TGTGCCAGCAGTGTCAATACTAGCGGGGTACCGCCGGGGCCCTACTACGAGCAGTACTTC. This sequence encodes CASSVNTSGVPPGPYYEQYF.

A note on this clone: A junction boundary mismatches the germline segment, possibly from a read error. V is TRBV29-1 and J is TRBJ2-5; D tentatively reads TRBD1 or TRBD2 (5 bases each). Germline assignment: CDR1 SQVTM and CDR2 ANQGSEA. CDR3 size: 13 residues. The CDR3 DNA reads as TGCAGCGTTCAAGAGGGGACCCAAGAGACCCAGTACTTC. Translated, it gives CSVQEGTQETQYF.

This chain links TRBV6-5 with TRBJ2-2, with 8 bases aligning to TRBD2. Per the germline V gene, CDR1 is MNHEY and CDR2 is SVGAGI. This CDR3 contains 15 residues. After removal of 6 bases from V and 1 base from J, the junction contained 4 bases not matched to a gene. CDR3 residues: CASRPTSGNTGELFF. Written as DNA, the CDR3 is TGTGCCAGCAGGCCTACTAGCGGGAACACCGGGGAGCTGTTTTTT.

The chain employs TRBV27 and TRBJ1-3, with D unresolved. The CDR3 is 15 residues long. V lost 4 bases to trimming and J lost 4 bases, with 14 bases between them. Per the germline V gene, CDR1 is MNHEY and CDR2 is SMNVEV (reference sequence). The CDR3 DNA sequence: TGTGCCAGCAGTTCCCGAAACCAGGACGGAAACACCATATATTTT. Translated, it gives CASSSRNQDGNTIYF.

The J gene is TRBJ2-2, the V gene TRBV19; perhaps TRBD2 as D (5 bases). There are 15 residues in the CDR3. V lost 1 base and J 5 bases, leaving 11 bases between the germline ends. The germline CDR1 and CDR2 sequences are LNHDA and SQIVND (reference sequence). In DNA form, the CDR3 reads TGTGCCAGTAGTATAGGCACGGGAACGACCGGGGAGCTGTTTTTT. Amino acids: CASSIGTGTTGELFF. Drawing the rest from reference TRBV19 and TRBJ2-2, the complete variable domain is DGGITQSPKYLFRKEGQNVTLSCEQNLNHDAMYWYRQDPGQGLRLIYYSQIVNDFQKGDIAEGYSVSREKKESFPLTVTSAQKNPTAFYLCASSIGTGTTGELFFGEGSRLTVL.

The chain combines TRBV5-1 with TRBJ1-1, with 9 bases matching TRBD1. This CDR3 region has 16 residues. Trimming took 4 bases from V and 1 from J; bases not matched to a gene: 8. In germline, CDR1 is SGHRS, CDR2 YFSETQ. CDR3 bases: TGCGCCAGCAGCGCGGGACAGGGAGGATGGAACACTGAAGCTTTCTTT. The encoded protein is CASSAGQGGWNTEAFF.

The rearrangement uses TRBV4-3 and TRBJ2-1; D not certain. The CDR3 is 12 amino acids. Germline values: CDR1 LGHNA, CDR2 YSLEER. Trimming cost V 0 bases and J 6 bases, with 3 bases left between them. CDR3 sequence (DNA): TGCGCCAGCAGCCAAGACGGCAATGAGCAGTTCTTC. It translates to CASSQDGNEQFF.

CDR3 nucleotide sequence: TGCGCCAGCAGCCAAAGGTTATCGGACTATGGCTACACCTTC. This codes for CASSQRLSDYGYTF. The chain couples TRBV4-1 to TRBJ1-2, with no clear D. The CDR3 extends over 14 amino acids. In germline, CDR1 is MGHRA, CDR2 YSYEKL. Trimming cost V 2 bases and J 3 bases, with 10 bases left between them.

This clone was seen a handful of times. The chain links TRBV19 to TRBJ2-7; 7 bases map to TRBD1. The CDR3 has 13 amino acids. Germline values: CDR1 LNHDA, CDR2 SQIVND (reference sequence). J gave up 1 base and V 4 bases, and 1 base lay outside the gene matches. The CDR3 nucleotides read TGTGCCAGTAGTAAGGACAGGTCCTACGAGCAGTACTTC. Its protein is CASSKDRSYEQYF.

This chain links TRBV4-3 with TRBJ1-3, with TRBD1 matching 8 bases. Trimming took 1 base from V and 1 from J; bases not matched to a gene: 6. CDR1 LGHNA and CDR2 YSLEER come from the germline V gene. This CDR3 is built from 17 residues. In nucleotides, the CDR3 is TGCGCCAGCAGCCAAGTCTTTGGACAGGGATCTGGAAACACCATATATTTT. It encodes CASSQVFGQGSGNTIYF.